The next 3 T cell receptor beta chains were all read from a single sample in a study of Ad26.COV2.S vaccination and SARS-CoV-2 variants. Using immunoSEQ multiplex PCR, the repertoire was profiled, and TCRdb retains in-frame clones only, with some absent. The table has some 460,000 clones, 80% to 90% seen once; the top ten hold around 1.6%. Treatment defined: around 19 received Ad26.COV2.S at low or high dose, single or two shots; roughly 5 received placebo; per-sample allocation not given. The investigators took samples on day 63 after the first vaccine or placebo injection. This sample comprised peripheral blood, obtained in a trial of Ad26.COV2.S vaccine versus placebo. The source is a person aged 18-65 years who received the Ad26.COV2.S COVID-19 vaccine or a placebo.

This sequence joins TRBV6-4 and TRBJ2-1; D perhaps matches TRBD1 (6 bases). Per the germline V gene, CDR1 is MRHNA and CDR2 is SNTAGT. V was trimmed by 2 bases and J by 8 bases, leaving 10 bases between them. The CDR3 extends over 13 amino acids. The CDR3 loop reads CASSDGQGHEQFF. Written as DNA, the CDR3 is TGTGCCAGCAGTGACGGGCAGGGGCATGAGCAGTTCTTC.

CDR3 bases: TGTGCCACCCTGCCCCGGACAGGGGGCAACGAGCAGTACTTC. Translating it yields CATLPRTGGNEQYF. This chain links TRBV3-1 (or the pseudogene TRBV3-2) with TRBJ2-7; TRBD1 matches 11 bases. The ends lost 10 bases at V and 5 bases at J; junction bases unmatched: 10. The CDR3 covers 14 residues. Germline CDR1 reads LGHDT; CDR2 reads YNNKEL (reference sequence).

The chain is built from TRBV7-8 and TRBJ1-1; the match to TRBD1 covers 7 bases. CDR3 size: 13 residues. With 5 bases clipped from V and 3 bases from J, the junction kept 3 bases outside the gene matches. Germline V gene data show CDR1 as SGHVS and CDR2 as FQNEAQ. The CDR3 DNA follows: TGTGCCAGCAGCCTTGACAGGGACACTGAAGCTTTCTTT. Translation: CASSLDRDTEAFF.